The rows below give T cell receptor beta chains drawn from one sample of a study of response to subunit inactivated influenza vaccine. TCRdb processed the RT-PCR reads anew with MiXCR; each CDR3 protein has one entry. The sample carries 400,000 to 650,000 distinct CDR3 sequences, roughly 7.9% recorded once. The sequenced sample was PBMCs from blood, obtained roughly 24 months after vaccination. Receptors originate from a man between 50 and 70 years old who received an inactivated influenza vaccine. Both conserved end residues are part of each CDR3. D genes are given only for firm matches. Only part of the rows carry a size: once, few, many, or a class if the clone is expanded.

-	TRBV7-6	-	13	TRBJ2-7	TGTGCCAGCAGCTCGGACTCCGGAGGGGAGCAGTACTTC	CASSSDSGGEQYF
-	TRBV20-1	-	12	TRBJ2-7	TGCAGTGCTAGGATCCGGGTTGGCGAGCAGTACTTC	CSARIRVGEQYF
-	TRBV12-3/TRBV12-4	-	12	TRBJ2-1	TGTGCCAGCAGTAAAGGGGCGGGAGAGCAGTTCTTC	CASSKGAGEQFF
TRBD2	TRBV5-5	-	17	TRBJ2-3	TGTGCCAGCAGCGACCAGGTCCCGTGGGGAGGGACAGATACGCAGTATTTT	CASSDQVPWGGTDTQYF
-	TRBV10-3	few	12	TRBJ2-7	TGTGCCACCAGGGGGGACTCCTACGAGCAGTACTTC	CATRGDSYEQYF
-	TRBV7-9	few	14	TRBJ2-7	TGTGCCAGCAGCTCGCAGGCGGGTTCCTACGAGCAGTACTTC	CASSSQAGSYEQYF
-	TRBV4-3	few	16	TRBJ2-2	TGCGCCAGCAGGACCACGTCCGGGGCGGGCACCGGGGAGCTGTTTTTT	CASRTTSGAGTGELFF
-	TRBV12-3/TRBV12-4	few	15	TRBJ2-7	TGTGCCAGCAGTGGGGATCAGGTAGTTTGGGCCGAGCAGTACTTC	CASSGDQVVWAEQYF
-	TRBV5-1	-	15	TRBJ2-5	TGCGCCAGCAGCTTGGACGGGGACGGGGAAGAGACCCAGTACTTC	CASSLDGDGEETQYF
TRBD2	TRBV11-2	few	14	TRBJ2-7	TGTGCCAGCTCCTCCGGGAGGGGGACCTACGAGCAGTACTTC	CASSSGRGTYEQYF
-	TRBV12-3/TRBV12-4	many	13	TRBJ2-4	TGTGCCAGCAGTTTATCACAAGCTAACATTCAGTACTTC	CASSLSQANIQYF
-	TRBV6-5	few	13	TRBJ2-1	TGTGCCAGCAGTTACGGGCCCTACTATGGGCAGTTCTTC	CASSYGPYYGQFF
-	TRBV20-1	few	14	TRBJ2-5	TGCAGTGCCGAAGTGGGGGGGGCCTCAGAGACCCAGTACTTC	CSAEVGGASETQYF
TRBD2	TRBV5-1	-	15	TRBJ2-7	TGCGCCAGCAGCTTGCGGGAGGGCCTATTGGACGAGCAGTACTTC	CASSLREGLLDEQYF
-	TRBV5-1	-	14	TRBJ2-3	TGCGCCAGCAGCTGGGGGTCCCTCACAGATACGCAGTATTTT	CASSWGSLTDTQYF
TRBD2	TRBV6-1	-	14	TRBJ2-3	TGTGCCAGCTCGGGGGGGCTGGCGACAGATACGCAGTATTTT	CASSGGLATDTQYF
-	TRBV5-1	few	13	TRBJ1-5	TGCGCCAGCAGCCCTTTGGGGGGGCAGCCCCAGCATTTT	CASSPLGGQPQHF
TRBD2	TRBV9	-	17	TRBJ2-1	TGTGCCAGCAGCGTAGAGGCTAGCGGGATCCCCTACAATGAGCAGTTCTTC	CASSVEASGIPYNEQFF
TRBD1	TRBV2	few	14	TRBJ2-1	TGTGCCAGCAGTGGACAGGGGGCGATTGATGAGCAGTTCTTC	CASSGQGAIDEQFF
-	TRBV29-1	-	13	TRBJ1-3	TGCAGCGTTTTGGAAAGCTCTGGAAACACCATATATTTT	CSVLESSGNTIYF
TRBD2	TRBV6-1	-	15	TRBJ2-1	TGTGCCAGCAGGTTAAGCGGGAGCTCCTACAATGAGCAGTTCTTC	CASRLSGSSYNEQFF
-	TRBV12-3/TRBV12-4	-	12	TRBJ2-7	TGTGCCAGCAGGCGGACAAGGAACGAGCAGTACTTC	CASRRTRNEQYF
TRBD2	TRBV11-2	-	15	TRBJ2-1	TGTGCCAGCAGCTTAGGTGGACTAGGGATCGATGAGCAGTTCTTC	CASSLGGLGIDEQFF
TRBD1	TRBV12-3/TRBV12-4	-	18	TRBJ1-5	TGTGCCCGCAGTTTGAGATGGACAGGGCGGCGAGGCAATCAGCCCCAGCATTTT	CARSLRWTGRRGNQPQHF
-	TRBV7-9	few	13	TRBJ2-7	TGTGCCAGCAGCTTAGTTGGGCCCTACGAGCAGTACTTC	CASSLVGPYEQYF
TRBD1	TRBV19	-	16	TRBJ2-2	TGTGCCAGTCGAGGAGGGGGACAGGGTCGCACCGGGGAGCTGTTTTTT	CASRGGGQGRTGELFF
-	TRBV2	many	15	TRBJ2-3	TGTGCCAGCAGATACTCCGGGACTCCCACAGATACGCAGTATTTT	CASRYSGTPTDTQYF
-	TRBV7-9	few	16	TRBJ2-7	TGTGCCAGCAGCTTAGCCTTAGGGCCTGGCTCCTACGAGCAGTACTTC	CASSLALGPGSYEQYF
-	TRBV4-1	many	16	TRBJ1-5	TGCGCCAGCAGCCAAGATGAAGGAAAAACGTTGCAGGGCAGGCATTTT	CASSQDEGKTLQGRHF
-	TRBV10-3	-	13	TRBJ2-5	TGTGCCATCAGTGAACCGACGCGGGAGACCCAGTACTTC	CAISEPTRETQYF
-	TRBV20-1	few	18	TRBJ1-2	TGCAGTGCCCGAACTACGGGCCAGTCGAAGGAAGCTAACTATGGCTACACCTTC	CSARTTGQSKEANYGYTF
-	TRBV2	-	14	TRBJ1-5	TGTGCCAGCAGTGTGCGAGGGGACAATCAGCCCCAGCATTTT	CASSVRGDNQPQHF
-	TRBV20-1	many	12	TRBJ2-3	TGCAGTGCTCCCCTGAGCACAGATACGCAGTATTTT	CSAPLSTDTQYF
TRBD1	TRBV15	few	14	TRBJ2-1	TGTGCCACCAGCAGACGGACAGGTGGCAATGAGCAGTTCTTC	CATSRRTGGNEQFF
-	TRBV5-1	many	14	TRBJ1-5	TGCGCCAGCAGCTTGGGTACTAGCAATCAGCCCCAGCATTTT	CASSLGTSNQPQHF
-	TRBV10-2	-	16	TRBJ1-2	TGCGCCAGCAGTGAGTTCGGGACAAAGTCTAACTATGGCTACACCTTC	CASSEFGTKSNYGYTF